The 13 T cell receptor beta chains below were found in one sample sequenced in a study of blood T cell repertoires in COVID-19. TCRdb's copy holds only in-frame clones and misses some; the assay was immunoSEQ multiplex PCR. This sample has about 200,000 clones, with over 75% found just once. The sample was peripheral blood. These receptors came from a man aged 45-60 years with acute or convalescent COVID-19.

V and J are TRBV6-5 and TRBJ1-2; 10 nucleotides line up with TRBD1. Germline assignment: CDR1 MNHEY and CDR2 SVGAGI. The CDR3 has 16 residues. With 4 bases clipped from V and 2 bases from J, the junction kept 7 bases outside the gene matches. The CDR3 loop reads CASSLDRGPSNYGYTF. As DNA, the CDR3 is TGTGCCAGCAGTTTAGACAGGGGGCCTTCCAACTATGGCTACACCTTC.

The chain has TRBV7-2 and TRBJ2-3; TRBD1 aligns across 7 bases. The ends lost 5 bases at V and 5 bases at J; junction bases unmatched: 4. The CDR3 length is 13 residues. Germline V gives CDR1 SGHTA, CDR2 FQGNSA. The CDR3 spells CASSNNRGDTQYF. The CDR3, as DNA: TGTGCCAGCAGCAACAACAGGGGAGATACGCAGTATTTT.

The chain joins TRBV10-3 to TRBJ2-5; 9 bases are a match to TRBD1. The CDR3 is 14 residues long. The V gene end was trimmed by 11 bases and the J gene end by 2 bases; junction bases not matched to a gene: 9. The germline V gene has CDR1 ENHRY and CDR2 SYGVKD. CDR3 residues: CASKQGALQETQYF. For the CDR3, the DNA is TGTGCCTCGAAACAGGGGGCCCTGCAAGAGACCCAGTACTTC.

V gene TRBV27 combines with J gene TRBJ2-2, with D possibly TRBD1 on 6 matching bases. The CDR3 covers 17 residues. With 2 bases removed from V and 2 bases from J, the gap between germline ends came to 15 bases. Germline values: CDR1 MNHEY, CDR2 SMNVEV (reference sequence). For the CDR3, the DNA is TGTGCCAGCAGTTTAAGGTGGGGGACAAGAAACACCGGGGAGCTGTTTTTT. Translated, it gives CASSLRWGTRNTGELFF.

This clone was observed once. The chain combines TRBV28 with TRBJ2-3; the match to TRBD2 covers 11 bases. With V trimmed by 6 bases and J by 1 base, 3 bases remained unmatched. CDR1 and CDR2 (germline): MDHEN, SYDVKM. This CDR3 comprises 15 residues. The CDR3 loop reads CASRKGLAGTDTQYF. The CDR3 coding sequence is TGTGCCAGCAGAAAGGGACTAGCGGGCACAGATACGCAGTATTTT.

The rearrangement uses TRBV27 and TRBJ2-1; 8 nucleotides line up with TRBD1. The CDR3 is made up of 14 amino acids. V lost 5 bases, J lost 4 bases, and 4 bases stayed unmatched. Germline V lookup: CDR1 MNHEY, CDR2 SMNVEV (reference sequence). CDR3 sequence reads: CASSPTGEYNEQFF. In nucleotides, the CDR3 is TGTGCCAGCAGTCCGACAGGGGAATACAATGAGCAGTTCTTC.

The chain is built from TRBV6-5 and TRBJ1-5; weak D call: TRBD1 (5 bases). The CDR3 is made up of 16 amino acids. The germline CDR1 and CDR2 sequences are MNHEY and SVGAGI. V dropped 1 base and J dropped 5 bases, with 15 bases sitting between them. DNA of the CDR3: TGTGCCAGCAGTTACTACCCTTTTGGAGGGGATCAGCCCCAGCATTTT. Its protein is CASSYYPFGGDQPQHF.

The CDR3 region has the DNA TGTGCCAGCAGTGAAAACAGGGGTGGGCCCCAGCATTTT. This encodes CASSENRGGPQHF. The V call is TRBV6-4, the J call TRBJ1-5, with 7 bases aligning to TRBD1. CDR1 MRHNA and CDR2 SNTAGT come from the germline V gene. J lost 9 bases, V lost 3 bases, and 5 bases had no gene match. This CDR3 is 13 amino acids long.

This CDR3 is CASSQDWVREGGEQYF. The CDR3 nucleotides read TGCGCCAGCAGCCAAGATTGGGTCCGGGAGGGCGGCGAGCAGTACTTC. The chain is built from TRBV4-1 and TRBJ2-7, with 8 bases lining up with TRBD2. The CDR3 is made up of 16 amino acids. The V gene's germline CDR1 is MGHRA and CDR2 YSYEKL. The V and J ends lost 0 bases and 6 bases, in that order; junction bases with no gene match: 10.

V usage is TRBV2 and J usage is TRBJ1-6; D call uncertain. V lost 6 bases and J 7 bases, leaving 7 bases between the germline ends. This CDR3 contains 12 residues. From germline, CDR1 is SNHLY and CDR2 FYNNEI. CDR3 nucleotides: TGTGCCAGCAGGCGCGGAAATTCACCCCTCCACTTT. This translates into CASRRGNSPLHF.

About this clone: The same CDR3 also results from other DNA sequences found in this sample. The CDR3 DNA reads as TGCGCCAGCAGCTTGGGGGGGGAAAACTATGGCTACACCTTC. Amino acid sequence: CASSLGGENYGYTF. V usage is TRBV5-1 and J usage is TRBJ1-2, with D maybe TRBD1 (5 bases). The germline V and J ends were trimmed by 0 bases and 2 bases, with 8 bases remaining between them. Germline V gene sequence: CDR1 SGHRS, CDR2 YFSETQ. The CDR3 sequence is 14 residues long.

J is TRBJ2-1 and V is TRBV6-6; unclear D gene. The CDR3 is made up of 14 amino acids. Between the trimmed V and J ends, which lost 0 bases and 7 bases, there was a span of 10 bases. Germline CDR1 and CDR2: MNHNY and SVGAGI (reference sequence). CDR3 in DNA: TGTGCCAGCAGTTACTCCCTAGTCGGGAATGAGCAGTTCTTC. This codes for CASSYSLVGNEQFF.

The rearrangement uses TRBV4-1 and TRBJ1-1; possible D gene TRBD1, 5 bases. This CDR3 contains 14 residues. The germline gives CDR1 MGHRA, CDR2 YSYEKL. V lost 1 base and J 1 base, leaving 7 bases between the germline ends. As DNA, the CDR3 is TGCGCCAGCAGCCAAGGTGACAGGAACACTGAAGCTTTCTTT. This gives the protein CASSQGDRNTEAFF.